Described below is a single T cell receptor beta chain sequence and its context. The data originate from a study of blood T cell repertoires in COVID-19. Across the study: Acute-phase and convalescent COVID-19 samples originated in the United States, Italy and Spain. Sample material is recorded as cDNA or gDNA derived from T cells, B-cell-depleted T cells, or PBMCs.

The V gene's germline CDR1 is MNHEY and CDR2 SVGAGI. The CDR3 has 16 amino acids. V shed 2 bases and J shed 0 bases, with 10 bases lying between them. In the original analysis: Scientists estimated how many nucleated cells there were by amplifying reference gene primers. Assay: immunoSEQ multiplex PCR; the TCRdb copy retains only in-frame clones and omits some. V, J and clone size are taken as reported in that table, and D and trimming were inferred from the DNA itself. The table has around 100,000 clones, less than 95% seen once. The chain recombines TRBV6-5 with TRBJ2-2; D may be TRBD1 (6 bases). Material for sequencing was peripheral blood. This TCR came from a man aged 50-60 years with acute or convalescent COVID-19. CDR3 amino acids: CASSYAAGANTGELFF. DNA of the CDR3: TGTGCCAGCAGTTACGCGGCAGGGGCGAACACCGGGGAGCTGTTTTTT.